These 20 T cell receptor beta chains came from one sample sequenced in a study of CD8 T cells in ankylosing spondylitis. Their recognized antigens are unknown. A single record per CDR3 protein comes from TCRdb applying MiXCR to the 5' RACE reads. The sample includes some 220,000 distinct CDR3 sequences, 6% to 8.5% of them seen just once. General study results and limits: Made up of several highly homologous variants, a TCR beta motif appeared characteristic of ankylosing spondylitis blood.

Sequencing used blood, either unsorted or a sorted T cell fraction (not recorded which). These receptor sequences come from a male donor with ankylosing spondylitis.

The table lists this clonotype with a few counts. The chain recombines TRBV7-9 with TRBJ1-1; no clear D gene. Trimming removed 1 base at V and 3 bases at J, with 12 bases between. The germline CDR1 and CDR2 sequences are SEHNR and FQNEAQ (reference sequence). The CDR3 covers 15 residues. The CDR3 nucleotides read TGTGCCAGCAGCTTAGTCTCGGGCGGCGACACTGAAGCTTTCTTT. Translated: CASSLVSGGDTEAFF.

In this sample, this clonotype turned up many times. The V gene is TRBV12-3 or TRBV12-4, the J gene TRBJ2-5; no definite D call. This CDR3 is 14 amino acids long. Trimming pared 4 bases from V and 5 bases from J, leaving 14 bases between. The CDR3 here is CASSSLGQGETQYF. Here the CDR3 DNA reads TGTGCCAGCAGTTCGCTGGGCCAAGGGGAGACCCAGTACTTC.

In its sample, this clonotype was seen a few times. V and J are TRBV5-5 and TRBJ2-7; D is possibly TRBD1 or TRBD2 (5 bases each). CDR3 length equals 15 residues. V lost 4 bases, J lost 5 bases, and 19 bases lay in between. CDR1 SGHKS and CDR2 YYEKEE come from the germline V gene (reference sequence). The CDR3 nucleotides read TGTGCCAGCAGCCCGGGACGGATTTTCATGCACGAGCAGTACTTC. Its protein product is CASSPGRIFMHEQYF. Using reference TRBV5-5 and TRBJ2-7 for the parts outside the CDR3, the full variable domain is DAGVTQSPTHLIKTRGQQVTLRCSPISGHKSVSWYQQVLGQGPQFIFQYYEKEERGRGNFPDRFSARQFPNYSSELNVNALLLGDSALYLCASSPGRIFMHEQYFGPGTRLTVT.

This clonotype was observed many times. CDR3 DNA: TGTGCCAGCACCCTGGGACTAGCGGGGGAATTCACCGGGGAGCTGTTTTTT. It codes for CASTLGLAGEFTGELFF. This rearrangement joins TRBV28 to TRBJ2-2, with 14 bases identical to TRBD2. Germline trimming cut 7 bases from V and 4 bases from J; bases unmatched to any gene: 8. Germline CDR1 reads MDHEN; CDR2 reads SYDVKM. This CDR3 spans 17 amino acids.

The CDR3 bases are TGTGCCAGCAGCTTAGCGAGGGGTCAGAACACTGAAGCTTTCTTT. Protein: CASSLARGQNTEAFF. The V gene is TRBV7-6, the J gene TRBJ1-1; D perhaps matches TRBD1 (5 bases). V was clipped by 0 bases and J by 1 base, with 9 bases between them. This CDR3 has 15 residues. CDR1 and CDR2 from the germline V gene are SGHVS and FNYEAQ.

There are many counts of this clonotype. The chain has TRBV10-3 and TRBJ2-6; perhaps TRBD1 as D (6 bases). The V gene's germline CDR1 is ENHRY and CDR2 SYGVKD. V lost 2 bases, J lost 4 bases, and 18 bases lay in between. CDR3 length: 18 amino acids. The CDR3 DNA reads TGTGCCATCAGTGAGCCCCCTACGAGGGGGTGGGGGGCCAACGTCCTGACTTTC. Translation gives CAISEPPTRGWGANVLTF.

The gene calls are TRBV7-6 and TRBJ2-1; 10 bases fit TRBD1. CDR1 and CDR2 (germline): SGHVS, FNYEAQ. CDR3 length equals 16 residues. V gave up 2 bases and J gave up 4 bases; unmatched junction bases: 5. The CDR3 loop reads CASSLTGQGYYNEQFF. The CDR3 nucleotides are TGTGCCAGCAGCTTAACGGGACAGGGGTATTACAATGAGCAGTTCTTC.

This clonotype was detected ten times or more. This chain joins TRBV27 and TRBJ2-2; D is possibly TRBD1 (6 bases). Looked up from germline, CDR1 is MNHEY and CDR2 is SMNVEV (reference sequence). Deletions cut 0 bases from V and 14 bases from J, with 13 bases between. The CDR3 contains 13 residues. This chain's CDR3 is CASSLSRRTELFF. The CDR3, as DNA: TGTGCCAGCAGTTTATCGCGAAGGACAGAACTGTTTTTT.

The chain has TRBV6-6 and TRBJ2-7; D possibly corresponds to TRBD2 (5 bases). The CDR3 runs 13 residues. Between the trimmed V and J ends, which lost 7 bases and 7 bases, there was a span of 17 bases. Germline V gene data show CDR1 as MNHNY and CDR2 as SVGAGI (reference sequence). The CDR3: CASITRVPGEQYF. The CDR3 coding sequence is TGTGCCAGCATCACGAGGGTACCAGGAGAGCAGTACTTC.

The gene calls are TRBV6-1 and TRBJ2-1; 7 nucleotides agree with TRBD2. This CDR3 spans 14 amino acids. Per the germline V gene, CDR1 is MNHNS and CDR2 is SASEGT. V lost 7 bases, J lost 8 bases, and 11 bases stayed unmatched. CDR3 sequence: CASKHIFGGDEQFF. The CDR3 DNA reads TGTGCCAGCAAACACATCTTTGGGGGGGATGAGCAGTTCTTC.

This clonotype was picked up many times. This chain connects TRBV15 to TRBJ2-5, with D possibly matching TRBD2 (5 bases). The CDR3 runs 15 residues. Trimming removed 1 base from V and 4 bases from J, with 13 bases in between. Germline V gene sequence: CDR1 LNHNV, CDR2 YYDKDF (reference sequence). As DNA, the CDR3 is TGTGCCACCAGCAGAGTCGGGGTGTTGTTAGAGACCCAGTACTTC. Amino acids: CATSRVGVLLETQYF.

The genes are TRBV5-6 and TRBJ1-5; 7 nucleotides line up with TRBD1. The CDR3 has 12 amino acids. Germline trimming cut 2 bases from V and 13 bases from J; bases unmatched to any gene: 6. Germline CDR1 and CDR2: SGHDT and YYEEEE. In nucleotides, the CDR3 is TGTGCCAGCAGCTTAGGGGGGACAGTGCAGCATTTT. It yields the protein CASSLGGTVQHF.

This clonotype was recorded at least ten times. This sequence joins TRBV7-9 and TRBJ2-1; TRBD2 might be the D (8 bases). The V end was cut by 5 bases, the J end by 7 bases, with 15 bases between. The CDR3 has 14 residues. Germline V gives CDR1 SEHNR, CDR2 FQNEAQ (reference sequence). CDR3 DNA sequence: TGTGCCAGCAGCCGGGGGGGACAGTGGAATGAGCAGTTCTTC. This translates into CASSRGGQWNEQFF.

This clonotype has ten or more counts. The chain has TRBV7-9 and TRBJ2-3; a weak D match, TRBD1 (5 bases). Germline CDR1 is SEHNR and CDR2 is FQNEAQ (reference sequence). The CDR3 covers 15 residues. V shed 5 bases and J shed 3 bases, with 15 bases lying between them. The CDR3 here is CASSPPGISTDTQYF. CDR3 bases: TGTGCCAGCAGCCCGCCAGGGATCTCAACAGATACGCAGTATTTT.

This clonotype was recorded many times. This chain links TRBV7-9 with TRBJ2-1; the match to TRBD2 covers 8 bases. J was trimmed by 0 bases and V by 5 bases; bases with no gene match: 3. The CDR3 is 15 amino acids. Germline V gives CDR1 SEHNR, CDR2 FQNEAQ (reference sequence). The CDR3 here is CASSPGRVSYNEQFF. The CDR3 DNA reads as TGTGCCAGCAGCCCCGGGAGGGTCTCCTACAATGAGCAGTTCTTC.

In its sample, this clonotype was seen many times. The chain uses TRBV7-2 and TRBJ1-5, with unresolved D. CDR3 size: 15 residues. Germline CDR1 and CDR2: SGHTA and FQGNSA. V lost 1 base and J 1 base, leaving 8 bases between the germline ends. CDR3 amino acids: CASSLEQLSNQPQHF. Here the CDR3 DNA reads TGTGCCAGCAGCTTAGAACAGCTAAGCAATCAGCCCCAGCATTTT.

The chain joins TRBV4-2 to TRBJ2-7; the match to TRBD1 covers 8 bases. Trimming took 4 bases from V and 2 from J; bases not matched to a gene: 4. The CDR3 is 14 amino acids. CDR1 is LGHNA and CDR2 is YNFKEQ in the germline V gene. This chain's CDR3 is CASSRGQVAYEQYF. DNA for the CDR3: TGTGCCAGCAGCCGGGGACAGGTTGCCTACGAGCAGTACTTC.

In this sample, this clonotype turned up many times. V is TRBV5-8 and J is TRBJ2-1, with 10 bases identical to TRBD2. CDR1 is SGHTS and CDR2 is YDEGEE in the germline V gene. The CDR3 loop spans 22 amino acids. With 2 bases clipped from V and 7 bases from J, the junction kept 27 bases outside the gene matches. The CDR3 DNA is TGTGCCAGCAGCTTCGCACCGGTAGGGCTGCGAACAAGCGGGAGGGAGGAAAATGAGCAGTTCTTC. Protein: CASSFAPVGLRTSGREENEQFF.

This clonotype has at least ten counts. The genes are TRBV29-1 and TRBJ1-2; 7 bases line up with TRBD1. Looked up from germline, CDR1 is SQVTM and CDR2 is ANQGSEA. The V and J ends lost 7 bases and 4 bases, in that order; junction bases with no gene match: 3. The CDR3 is 11 amino acids. The CDR3 nucleotides read TGCAGCGGACAGGGCAGCTATGGCTACACCTTC. Translation gives CSGQGSYGYTF.

This clonotype was recorded many times. The V and J genes are TRBV5-1 and TRBJ2-7; 7 bases map to TRBD1. The CDR3 length is 16 residues. The ends lost 2 bases at V and 2 bases at J; junction bases unmatched: 10. Germline CDR1 SGHRS, CDR2 YFSETQ. CDR3 nucleotides: TGCGCCAGCAGCTTCTACCAGGGGGTCCATGCCTACGAGCAGTACTTC. Its protein is CASSFYQGVHAYEQYF.